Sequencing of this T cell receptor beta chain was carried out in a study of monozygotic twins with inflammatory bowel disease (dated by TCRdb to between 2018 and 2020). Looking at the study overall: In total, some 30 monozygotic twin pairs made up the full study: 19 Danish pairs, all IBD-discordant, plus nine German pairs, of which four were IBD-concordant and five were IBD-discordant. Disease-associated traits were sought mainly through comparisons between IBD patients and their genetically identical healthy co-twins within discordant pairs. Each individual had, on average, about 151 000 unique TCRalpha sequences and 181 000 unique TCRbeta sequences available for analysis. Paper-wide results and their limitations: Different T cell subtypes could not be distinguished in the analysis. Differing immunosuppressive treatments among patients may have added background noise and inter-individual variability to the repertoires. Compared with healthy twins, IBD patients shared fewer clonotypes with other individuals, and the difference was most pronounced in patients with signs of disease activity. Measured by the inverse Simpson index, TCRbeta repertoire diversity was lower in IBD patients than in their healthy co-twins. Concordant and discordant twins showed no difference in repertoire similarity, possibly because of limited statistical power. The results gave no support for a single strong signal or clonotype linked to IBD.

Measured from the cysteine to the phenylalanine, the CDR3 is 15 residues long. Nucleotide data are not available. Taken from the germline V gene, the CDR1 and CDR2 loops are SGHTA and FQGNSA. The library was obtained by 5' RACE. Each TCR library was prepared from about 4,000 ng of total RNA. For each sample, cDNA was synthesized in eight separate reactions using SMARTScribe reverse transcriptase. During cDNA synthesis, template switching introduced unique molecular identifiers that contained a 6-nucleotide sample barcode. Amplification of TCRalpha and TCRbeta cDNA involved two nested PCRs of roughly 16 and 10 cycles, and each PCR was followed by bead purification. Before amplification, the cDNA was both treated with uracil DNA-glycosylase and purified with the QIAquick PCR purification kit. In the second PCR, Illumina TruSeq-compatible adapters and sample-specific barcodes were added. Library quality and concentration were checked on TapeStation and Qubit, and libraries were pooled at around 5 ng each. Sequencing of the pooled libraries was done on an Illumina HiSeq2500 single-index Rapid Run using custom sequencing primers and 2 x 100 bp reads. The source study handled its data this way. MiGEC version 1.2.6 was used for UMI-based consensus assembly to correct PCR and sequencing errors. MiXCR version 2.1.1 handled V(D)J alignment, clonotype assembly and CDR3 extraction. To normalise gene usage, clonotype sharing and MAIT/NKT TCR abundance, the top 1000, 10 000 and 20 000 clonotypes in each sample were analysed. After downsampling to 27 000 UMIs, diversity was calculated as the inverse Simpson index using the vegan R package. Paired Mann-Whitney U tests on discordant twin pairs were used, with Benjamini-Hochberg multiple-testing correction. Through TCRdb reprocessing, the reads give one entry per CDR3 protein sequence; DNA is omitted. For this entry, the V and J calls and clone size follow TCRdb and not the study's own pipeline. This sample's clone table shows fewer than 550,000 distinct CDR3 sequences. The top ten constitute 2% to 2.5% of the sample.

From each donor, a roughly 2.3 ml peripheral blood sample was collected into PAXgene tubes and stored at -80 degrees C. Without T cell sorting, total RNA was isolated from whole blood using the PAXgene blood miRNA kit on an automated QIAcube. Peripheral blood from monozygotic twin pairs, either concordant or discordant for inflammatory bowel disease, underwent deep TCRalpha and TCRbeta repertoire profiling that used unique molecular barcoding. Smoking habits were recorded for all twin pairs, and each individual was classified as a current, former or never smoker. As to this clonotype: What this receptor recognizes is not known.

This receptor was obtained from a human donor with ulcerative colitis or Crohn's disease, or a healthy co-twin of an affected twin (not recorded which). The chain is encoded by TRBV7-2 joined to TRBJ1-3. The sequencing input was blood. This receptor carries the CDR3 CASSSAAASGNTIYF.